This T cell receptor (beta chain) emerged from a study of blood T cell repertoires in COVID-19. This CDR3 comprises 15 residues. V shed 4 bases and J shed 0 bases, with 9 bases lying between them. Germline V gene data show CDR1 as KGHSH and CDR2 as LQKENI. This clone was seen a single time. Participant-given clinical history determined each cohort assignment. Original handling: How many nucleated cells were present was estimated from reference gene primer amplification. TCRdb's table, derived via immunoSEQ multiplex PCR, lists solely in-frame clones and lacks some. That table gives V, J and clone size, and the DNA gave D and trimming. This sample has some 270,000 clones, with over 75% found just once.

Material: PBMCs or T cells enriched from blood (not recorded which). The receptor was isolated from a woman in her twenties or thirties who had recovered from COVID-19. J is TRBJ2-2 and V is TRBV18; weak D call: TRBD1 (5 bases). As DNA, the CDR3 is TGTGCCAGCTCACGGACAAGCCCGAACACCGGGGAGCTGTTTTTT. The encoded protein is CASSRTSPNTGELFF.